These 9 T cell receptor beta chains were sequenced from one sample in a study of CD8 T cells in ankylosing spondylitis. TCRdb reprocessed the 5' RACE reads with MiXCR, giving one entry per CDR3 protein. Among 350,000 or so distinct CDR3 sequences listed, about 9.9% were seen once. Sequencing was done on a sample of blood, either unsorted or a sorted T cell fraction (not recorded which). These receptor sequences come from a female donor with ankylosing spondylitis or in good health (not recorded which).

This clonotype was seen many times. V and J are TRBV29-1 and TRBJ2-7; D remains ambiguous. CDR3 length: 12 residues. V dropped 6 bases and J dropped 1 base, with 10 bases sitting between them. Germline-derived CDR1 and CDR2 are SQVTM and ANQGSEA. The CDR3 spells CSVRALSYEQYF. The CDR3 DNA sequence: TGCAGCGTCCGGGCGCTTTCCTACGAGCAGTACTTC.

This clonotype occurred many times. V usage is TRBV28 and J usage is TRBJ2-3; D remains ambiguous. CDR1 and CDR2 (germline): MDHEN, SYDVKM. CDR3 length: 15 amino acids. V lost 10 bases and J 2 bases, leaving 19 bases between the germline ends. This CDR3 reads CATGPSEYFTDTQYF. Here the CDR3 DNA reads TGTGCCACCGGACCATCGGAGTACTTCACAGATACGCAGTATTTT. Based on the CDR3 plus reference TRBV28 and TRBJ2-3, the full variable domain is DVKVTQSSRYLVKRTGEKVFLECVQDMDHENMFWYRQDPGLGLRLIYFSYDVKMKEKGDIPEGYSVSREKKERFSLILESASTNQTSMYLCATGPSEYFTDTQYFGPGTRLTVL.

This sequence joins TRBV30 and TRBJ2-7; TRBD2 matches 7 bases. Germline assignment: CDR1 GTSNPN and CDR2 SVGIG (reference sequence). The CDR3 totals 14 residues. The V gene end was trimmed by 0 bases and the J gene end by 3 bases; junction bases not matched to a gene: 5. For the CDR3, the DNA is TGTGCCTGGAGTGTACTGGGGGGGGTCTACGAGCAGTACTTC. Encoded protein: CAWSVLGGVYEQYF.

This clonotype occurred many times. The chain joins TRBV28 to TRBJ2-7; D may be TRBD1 or TRBD2 (5 bases each). The CDR3 consists of 14 residues. Germline CDR1 MDHEN, CDR2 SYDVKM. V was pared by 1 base and J by 4 bases, with 11 bases between. CDR3 protein: CASSLLGTGYEQYF. The DNA for the CDR3 is TGTGCCAGCAGTTTATTGGGGACGGGATACGAGCAGTACTTC.

This clonotype was seen more than once but under ten times. For the CDR3, the DNA is TGTGCCAGCAGTCCAATGGGGCCCGTGAATTCACCCCTCCACTTT. This codes for CASSPMGPVNSPLHF. This chain connects TRBV28 to TRBJ1-6; D possibly corresponds to TRBD1 (5 bases). Per the germline V gene, CDR1 is MDHEN and CDR2 is SYDVKM. The CDR3 consists of 15 residues. The V gene lost 5 bases and the J gene lost 7 bases, with 15 bases spanning the gap. The full variable domain, completed using reference TRBV28 and TRBJ1-6, is DVKVTQSSRYLVKRTGEKVFLECVQDMDHENMFWYRQDPGLGLRLIYFSYDVKMKEKGDIPEGYSVSREKKERFSLILESASTNQTSMYLCASSPMGPVNSPLHFGNGTRLTVT.

This clonotype has a count of ten or more. The genes are TRBV7-2 and TRBJ1-6; D gene uncertain. V was trimmed by 4 bases and J by 4 bases, leaving 8 bases between them. The length of the CDR3 is 14 residues. Germline CDR1 reads SGHTA; CDR2 reads FQGNSA. The DNA of the CDR3 is TGTGCCAGCAGCTCCAAGGGTTATAATTCACCCCTCCACTTT. Translated, it gives CASSSKGYNSPLHF.

This clonotype has a count of ten or more. The gene calls are TRBV28 and TRBJ2-6; D might be TRBD1 (5 bases). The CDR3 runs to 15 residues. The germline V gene has CDR1 MDHEN and CDR2 SYDVKM. V lost 6 bases to trimming and J lost 1 base, with 10 bases between them. The CDR3 DNA is TGTGCCAGCAGCTCAGGGTCTTCTGGGGCCAACGTCCTGACTTTC. Translation gives CASSSGSSGANVLTF.

J is TRBJ2-7 and V is TRBV7-8; D may be TRBD2 (5 bases). The CDR3 is 13 amino acids. Germline lookup yields CDR1 SGHVS and CDR2 FQNEAQ. Trimming shortened V by 1 base and J by 4 bases, and 8 bases separated the two germline ends. The CDR3 spells CASSLVPGYEQYF. In DNA, the CDR3 is TGTGCCAGCAGCTTAGTACCGGGGTACGAGCAGTACTTC.

This clonotype was detected many times. The chain is built from TRBV20-1 and TRBJ1-6, with a weak D call TRBD1 (5 bases). Trimming left V 2 bases short and J 7 bases short, with 15 bases between. The V gene's germline CDR1 is DFQATT and CDR2 SNEGSKA (reference sequence). CDR3 length equals 15 residues. CDR3 in amino acids: CSARSPGRGNSPLHF. The DNA for the CDR3 is TGCAGTGCTAGATCCCCTGGGAGGGGAAATTCACCCCTCCACTTT.